There are many counts of the clone carrying this TCR beta chain. As yet, its antigen is unknown. CDR3 length: 13 residues. Trimming at V came to 6 bases and at J to 1 base, leaving 4 bases not matched to a gene. Germline V CDR1 and CDR2: SQVTM, ANQGSEA. With a J-beta primer mix and a sample-barcoded 5' primer, a second PCR ran about 7 to 12 cycles. TCRdb recomputed calls from the 5' RACE reads with MiXCR, one row per CDR3 protein. The table includes hundreds of thousands of distinct CDR3 sequences, around 24% detected once. The sample comes from a study of blood T cells in healthy people across ages. On the study more broadly: Template switching captured about one barcoded beta molecule per two T cells.

Findings of the study overall: Observed TCR beta diversity per million T cells went down as age went up. This fall followed a roughly linear course with age. Naive and antigen-experienced cells could not be conclusively compared, given unsorted PBMCs.

These sequences were also reported in another study, on T cells of mothers and their children.

Sequenced material: blood. The receptor was isolated from a boy younger than 18 in good health. J is TRBJ2-5 and V is TRBV29-1, with 8 bases lining up with TRBD1. The CDR3 bases are TGCAGCGTCACAGGGGGTGGCCAAGAGACCCAGTACTTC. Its protein is CSVTGGGQETQYF. The entire variable domain, with the rest obtained from reference TRBV29-1 and TRBJ2-5, is as follows: SAVISQKPSRDICQRGTSLTIQCQVDSQVTMMFWYRQQPGQSLTLIATANQGSEATYESGFVIDKFPISRPNLTFSTLTVSNMSPEDSSIYLCSVTGGGQETQYFGPGTRLLVL.